The rows below give T cell receptor beta chains drawn from one sample of a study of T cells after yellow fever vaccination. TCRdb processed the 5' RACE reads anew with MiXCR; each CDR3 protein has one entry. This sample has under 550,000 distinct CDR3 sequences, with less than 25% found just once. The source was PBMCs, collected about 21 days after the first yellow fever vaccination. The receptors stem from a man younger than 30 who received the YFV17D yellow fever vaccine. Both conserved end residues are part of each CDR3. Fields, in order: V gene, CDR3 protein.

>TRBV3-1
CASRGGSANTGELFF
>TRBV20-1
CSVTGTRSTGELFF
>TRBV6-2/TRBV6-3
CASNYPRTEPNTGELFF
>TRBV5-4
CASRGVGTANTEAFF
>TRBV7-3
CASSPSRGREQYF
>TRBV12-3/TRBV12-4
CASNLGGLGYNEQFF
>TRBV7-2
CASSFGPPDTQYF
>TRBV5-1
CASSLELGSDYGYTF
>TRBV5-5
CASSLEVAGGRETQYF
>TRBV20-1
CSARETGGYGYTF
>TRBV4-3
CASSQIFGGTEAFF
>TRBV10-3
CAISEGIGGYGYTF
>TRBV12-3/TRBV12-4
CASSPFGRGTEAFF
>TRBV29-1
CSVDESGGYTF
>TRBV9
CASSVSGTGMNSPLHF
>TRBV7-7
CASSPLQGVGETQYF
>TRBV5-8
CASSLGPGQNSYNEQFF
>TRBV5-4
CASSAPGTGKFTEAFF
>TRBV18
CASSPFTGPGANVLTF
>TRBV24-1
CATSDLDRDTGELFF
>TRBV27
CASSRPMQHF
>TRBV5-5
CASSGATLPTDTQYF
>TRBV5-1
CASSQGTSGLSYNEQFF
>TRBV20-1
CSAGRELGNEQFF
>TRBV6-1
CASRPVEQGWRNQPQHF
>TRBV5-5
CASSQGPEVDYGYTF
>TRBV4-1
CASSHGPGGANEKLFF
>TRBV5-1
CASSLRDGVRTQYF
>TRBV6-2/TRBV6-3
CASRTQGAPEKLFF
>TRBV5-1
CASSPRRGNEQFF
>TRBV11-2
CASSFGSRGVNYGNTIYF
>TRBV4-3
CASSHRLAGAANTGELFF
>TRBV5-1
CASSLYQGVWETQYF
>TRBV7-9
CASSFRSSDYGYTF